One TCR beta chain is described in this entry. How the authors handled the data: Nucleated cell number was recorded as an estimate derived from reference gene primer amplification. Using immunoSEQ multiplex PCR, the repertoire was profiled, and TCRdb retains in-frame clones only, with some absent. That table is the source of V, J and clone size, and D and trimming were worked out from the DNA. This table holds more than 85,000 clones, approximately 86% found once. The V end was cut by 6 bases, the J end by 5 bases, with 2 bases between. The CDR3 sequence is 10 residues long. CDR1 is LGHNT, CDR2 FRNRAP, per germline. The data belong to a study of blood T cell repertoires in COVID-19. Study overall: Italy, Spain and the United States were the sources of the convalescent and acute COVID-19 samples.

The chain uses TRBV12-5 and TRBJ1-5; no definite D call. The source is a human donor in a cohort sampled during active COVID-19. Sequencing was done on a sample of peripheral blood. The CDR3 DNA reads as TGTGCTAGTGGCTATCAGCCCCAGCATTTT. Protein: CASGYQPQHF.